The 16 T cell receptor beta chains below were found in one sample sequenced in a study of T cells in Graves' hyperthyroidism and ophthalmopathy. Amplification of TCR beta CDR3 regions was performed using RNA transcripts as template. Researchers ran a first-round RT-PCR on the TCR CDR3 using the HTBI primer set. TCRdb fed the multiplex PCR reads into MiXCR, producing one record per CDR3 protein. The profile shows about 400,000 distinct CDR3 sequences, around 15% of them singletons. The sample consisted of blood. The receptors stem from a woman in her late teens or twenties with Graves' hyperthyroidism.

Only a few counts were recorded for this clonotype. The chain links TRBV6-1 to TRBJ1-2; weak D call: TRBD1 (6 bases). Germline V gene lookup returns CDR1 MNHNS and CDR2 SASEGT. V lost 4 bases to trimming and J lost 6 bases, with 15 bases between them. CDR3 length: 14 residues. The chain's CDR3 is CASSVGTPSDGYTF. Here the CDR3 DNA reads TGTGCCAGCAGTGTGGGGACACCTTCGGATGGCTACACCTTC.

The chain links TRBV5-1 to TRBJ2-6, with 12 positions matching TRBD2. The CDR3 is 18 amino acids. V dropped 4 bases and J dropped 0; count of bases not matched to a gene: 5. The germline V gene has CDR1 SGHRS and CDR2 YFSETQ. The CDR3 here is CASSPGLAGSSGANVLTF. The CDR3 nucleotides read TGCGCCAGCAGCCCTGGACTAGCGGGAAGCTCTGGGGCCAACGTCCTGACTTTC.

In its sample, this clonotype was seen many times. This chain uses TRBV6-1 with TRBJ2-3; TRBD1 might be the D (6 bases). CDR1 is MNHNS, CDR2 SASEGT, per germline. The CDR3 covers 12 residues. The CDR3 reads CDKQGCTDTQYF. The CDR3 DNA reads TGTGACAAACAGGGCTGCACAGATACGCAGTATTTT.

Comments on this clonotype: Just one base apart from a much larger clone, this may be a read error. The genes are TRBV6-2 or TRBV6-3 and TRBJ1-1; D unclear. The germline gives CDR1 MNHEY, CDR2 SVGEGT. The V end was cut by 2 bases, the J end by 6 bases, with 19 bases between. The CDR3 has 16 amino acids. In DNA form, the CDR3 reads TGTGCCAGCAGTTACCCTGACACCCGACGCGGATCTGAAGCTTTCTTT. As protein: CASSYPDTRRGSEAFF.

This clonotype was seen ten or more times. This rearrangement joins TRBV27 to TRBJ1-6, with 11 bases matching TRBD1. CDR3 length equals 16 residues. The V segment lost 6 bases and the J segment 9 bases; nucleotides outside the gene matches: 10. Germline-derived CDR1 and CDR2 are MNHEY and SMNVEV (reference sequence). CDR3 DNA sequence: TGTGCCAGCAGACCAATGGACAGGGGGCATGTTTCACCCCTCCACTTT. Encoded protein: CASRPMDRGHVSPLHF.

This clonotype has a count of ten or more. The genes are TRBV30 and TRBJ2-3; no definite D call. V lost 8 bases to trimming and J lost 2 bases, with 8 bases between them. There are 11 residues in the CDR3. Germline CDR1 GTSNPN, CDR2 SVGIG (reference sequence). The DNA of the CDR3 is TGTGCCGGCATAAACACAGATACGCAGTATTTT. It codes for CAGINTDTQYF.

A few counts support this clonotype. The chain couples TRBV19 to TRBJ2-2; D is unclear. Germline V lookup: CDR1 LNHDA, CDR2 SQIVND (reference sequence). V lost 3 bases to trimming and J lost 1 base, with 9 bases between them. This CDR3 is 15 amino acids long. CDR3 amino acids: CASSILGGNTGELFF. The CDR3 DNA follows: TGTGCCAGTAGTATCCTCGGCGGGAACACCGGGGAGCTGTTTTTT.

This clonotype was found many times. This rearrangement joins TRBV11-2 to TRBJ2-7; D gene uncertain. Germline V lookup: CDR1 SGHAT, CDR2 FQNNGV. The V end lost 8 bases, the J end lost 1 base, and 9 bases lay between the germline ends. The CDR3 loop spans 12 amino acids. The CDR3 is CASAGNSYEQYF. The DNA of the CDR3 is TGTGCCAGCGCCGGCAATTCCTACGAGCAGTACTTC.

This rearrangement joins TRBV2 to TRBJ2-1; 9 bases match TRBD2. The length of the CDR3 is 16 residues. Per germline, CDR1 SNHLY and CDR2 FYNNEI. The J segment lost 8 bases and the V segment lost 4 bases, leaving 12 bases of the junction unmatched. The CDR3 nucleotides read TGTGCCAGCAGTGTTAGTTGCCTAGCGGGAAGGCATGAGCAGTTCTTC. It encodes CASSVSCLAGRHEQFF.

This clonotype was observed at least ten times. The chain couples TRBV7-2 to TRBJ2-1; either TRBD1 or TRBD2 may fit D (6 bases each). Trimming took off 1 base at V and 3 bases at J, with 16 bases between the two ends. The CDR3 runs to 17 residues. The germline gives CDR1 SGHTA, CDR2 FQGNSA. This CDR3 is CASSLDFTGAIYNEQFF. As DNA, the CDR3 is TGTGCCAGCAGCTTAGACTTTACGGGGGCAATCTACAATGAGCAGTTCTTC.

This clonotype was seen ten or more times. CDR3 bases: TGCAGCGTTATATACGACGGCAGGCTGAACACTGAAGCTTTCTTT. This encodes CSVIYDGRLNTEAFF. This rearrangement joins TRBV29-1 to TRBJ1-1; D unclear. The CDR3 has 15 residues. The V gene's germline CDR1 is SQVTM and CDR2 ANQGSEA. Between the trimmed V and J ends, which lost 5 bases and 0 bases, there was a span of 16 bases.

The chain uses TRBV12-3 or TRBV12-4 and TRBJ2-1; 8 bases are a match to TRBD1. V shed 6 bases, J shed 7 bases, and the junction held 11 bases outside the gene matches. The CDR3 has 15 residues. The CDR3 nucleotides are TGTGCCAGCAGGGCGGGGACAGGAGGCTGGAATGAGCAGTTCTTC. Its translation is CASRAGTGGWNEQFF.

This clonotype has at least ten counts. The J gene is TRBJ1-5, the V gene TRBV9; a weak D match, TRBD1 (5 bases). CDR3 length: 14 residues. V was pared by 2 bases and J by 0 bases, with 6 bases between. CDR1 SGDLS and CDR2 YYNGEE come from the germline V gene. The DNA for the CDR3 is TGTGCCAGCAGCGTGACAGCTAGCAATCAGCCCCAGCATTTT. It is translated as CASSVTASNQPQHF.

As concerns this clonotype: A much larger clone differs by one base, so this may be a read error. V is TRBV12-3 or TRBV12-4 and J is TRBJ1-3, with 7 bases lining up with TRBD1. Unmatched junction bases numbered 4, after V lost 5 bases and J lost 0 bases. This CDR3 comprises 15 residues. CDR3 residues: CASSQHRGSGNTIYF. The CDR3 nucleotides read TGTGCCAGCAGTCAACACAGGGGCTCTGGAAACACCATATATTTT.

This clonotype was detected many times. The chain combines TRBV6-1 with TRBJ1-1; D might be TRBD1 (5 bases). The CDR3 is made up of 15 amino acids. Germline values: CDR1 MNHNS, CDR2 SASEGT. Trimming took off 3 bases at V and 1 base at J, with 12 bases between the two ends. The CDR3 here is CASSDLGAKNTEAFF. CDR3 nucleotide sequence: TGTGCCAGCAGTGATCTAGGGGCGAAGAACACTGAAGCTTTCTTT.

This clonotype has a count of ten or more. The chain uses TRBV2 and TRBJ1-1; 7 nucleotides line up with TRBD1. The J segment lost 4 bases and the V segment lost 1 base, leaving 6 bases of the junction unmatched. Germline CDR1 SNHLY, CDR2 FYNNEI. The CDR3 is 15 residues long. CDR3 in DNA: TGTGCCAGCAGTGAAGAAGCAGGGGGTTTCACTGAAGCTTTCTTT. Residues: CASSEEAGGFTEAFF.